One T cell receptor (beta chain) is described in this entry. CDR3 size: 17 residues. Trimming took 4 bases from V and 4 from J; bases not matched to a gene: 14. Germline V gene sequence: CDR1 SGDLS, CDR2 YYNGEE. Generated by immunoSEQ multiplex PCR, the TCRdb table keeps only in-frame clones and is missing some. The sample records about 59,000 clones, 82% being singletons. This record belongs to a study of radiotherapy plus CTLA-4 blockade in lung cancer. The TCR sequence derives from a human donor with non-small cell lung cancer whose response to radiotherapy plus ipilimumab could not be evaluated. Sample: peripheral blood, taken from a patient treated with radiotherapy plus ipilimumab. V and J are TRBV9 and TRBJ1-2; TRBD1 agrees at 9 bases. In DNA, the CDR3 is TGTGCCAGCAGCACGGGACAGGGAAAAGGGAGCTTCTATGGCTACACCTTC. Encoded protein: CASSTGQGKGSFYGYTF.